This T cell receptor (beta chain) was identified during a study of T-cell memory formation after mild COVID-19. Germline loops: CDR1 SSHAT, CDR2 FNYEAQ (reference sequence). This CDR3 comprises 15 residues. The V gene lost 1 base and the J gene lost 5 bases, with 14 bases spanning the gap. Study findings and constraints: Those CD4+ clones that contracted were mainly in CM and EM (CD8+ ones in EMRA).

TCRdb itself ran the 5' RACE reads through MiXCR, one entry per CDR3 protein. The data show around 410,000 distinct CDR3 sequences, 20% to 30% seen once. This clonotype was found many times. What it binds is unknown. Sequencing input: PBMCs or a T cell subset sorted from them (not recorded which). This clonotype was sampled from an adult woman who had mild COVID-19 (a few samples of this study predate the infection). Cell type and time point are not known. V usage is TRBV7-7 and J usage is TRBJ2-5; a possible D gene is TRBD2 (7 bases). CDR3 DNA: TGTGCCAGCAGCTTAGACGGGGGGCCTTGGGAGACCCAGTACTTC. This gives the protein CASSLDGGPWETQYF.